These T cell receptor beta chains were read from a single sample in a study of neoadjuvant nivolumab and ipilimumab in lung cancer. TCRdb's table, derived via immunoSEQ multiplex PCR, lists solely in-frame clones and lacks some. Seen here are approximately 35,000 clones, about 92% observed once, and the top ten hold 2% to 2.5%. Material: peripheral blood, obtained after neoadjuvant nivolumab, alone or with ipilimumab, at or shortly before surgery. The receptors were gathered from an adult with non-small cell lung cancer. Each CDR3 is given with its conserved first and last residue. A D gene is named only where the DNA matches it firmly. Where a row states a size, it is once, few, many or the class of an expanded clone; other rows omit it.

J gene | clone size | D gene | V gene | CDR3 DNA | CDR3 protein
TRBJ2-1 | - | TRBD2 | TRBV6-6 | TGTGCCAGCAGTCGCCGGGGACTAGCGGAGGATAATGAGCAGTTCTTC | CASSRRGLAEDNEQFF
TRBJ2-2 | - | TRBD1 | TRBV5-1 | TGCGCCAGCAGCCGCAGGAGACCCTCGGGACAGGGAAACACCGGGGAGCTGTTTTTT | CASSRRRPSGQGNTGELFF
TRBJ2-1 | - | TRBD2 | TRBV5-1 | TGCGCCAGCAGCTTGGGGGAGGGGAAAGGATATGAGCAGTTCTTC | CASSLGEGKGYEQFF
TRBJ2-7 | - | - | TRBV11-2 | TGTGCCAGCAGCTTATGGGGGGACGAGCAGTACTTC | CASSLWGDEQYF
TRBJ2-3 | - | TRBD1 | TRBV2 | TGTGCCAGCAGTGGGGACAGGGGCGGAGATACGCAGTATTTT | CASSGDRGGDTQYF
TRBJ1-2 | - | - | TRBV19 | TGTGCCAGTAGTATCGACACCGAGTATGGCTACACCTTC | CASSIDTEYGYTF
TRBJ1-1 | - | - | TRBV19 | TGTGCCAGTATTCCGGTAGGGGGTTATGGTGAAGCTTTCTTT | CASIPVGGYGEAFF
TRBJ2-7 | - | - | TRBV5-6 | TGTGCCAGCAGTTTCGGACAGTTACTGTTCTACGAGCAGTACTTC | CASSFGQLLFYEQYF
TRBJ2-5 | - | TRBD1 | TRBV7-9 | TGTGCCAGCAGCCCCGGGACAGGGGGGGAGGAAGAGACCCAGTACTTC | CASSPGTGGEEETQYF
TRBJ2-5 | - | - | TRBV7-8 | TGTGCCAGCAGCTTAGGGGACCTCGGGACCCAGTACTTC | CASSLGDLGTQYF
TRBJ2-1 | once | TRBD2 | TRBV5-1 | TGCGCCAGCAGCTTGGTCCTTAGCGGGGGGTACAATGAGCAGTTCTTC | CASSLVLSGGYNEQFF
TRBJ1-1 | - | - | TRBV29-1 | TGCAGCGTTGGAGGGTCAGGGACTGAAGCTTTCTTT | CSVGGSGTEAFF
TRBJ2-3 | once | - | TRBV15 | TGTGCCACCAGCAGAGGTGGGGGCGGCACAGATACGCAGTATTTT | CATSRGGGGTDTQYF
TRBJ1-3 | - | - | TRBV6-6 | TGTGCCAGCAGTTACGATCTGGGTGGAAACACCATATATTTT | CASSYDLGGNTIYF
TRBJ1-4 | - | TRBD1 | TRBV9 | TGTGCCAGCAGCGTGACAGGGGCCGGTTATGAAAAACTGTTTTTT | CASSVTGAGYEKLFF
TRBJ2-5 | - | - | TRBV6-6 | TGTGCCAGCAGTCCCCAGGGATCCCAAGAGACCCAGTACTTC | CASSPQGSQETQYF
TRBJ1-2 | - | TRBD1 | TRBV10-1 | TGCGCCAGCAGTTATGACAGGGATCGTGGCTACACCTTC | CASSYDRDRGYTF
TRBJ2-7 | - | TRBD2 | TRBV7-2 | TGTGCCAGCAGCTATAGTGGGACTAGCCGCGAGCAGTACTTC | CASSYSGTSREQYF
TRBJ1-1 | - | - | TRBV4-1 | TGCGCCAGCAGTCCGCGATACGGGGCGAACACTGAAGCTTTCTTT | CASSPRYGANTEAFF
TRBJ2-7 | - | TRBD2 | TRBV2 | TGTGCCAGCACCTTCGGGAGGCTAGCGGGAATCTACGAGCAGTACTTC | CASTFGRLAGIYEQYF
TRBJ2-5 | - | TRBD2 | TRBV5-1 | TGCGCCAGCACCGCTAGCGGGAGAGAAGAGACCCAGTACTTC | CASTASGREETQYF
TRBJ2-7 | - | - | TRBV5-1 | TGCGCCAGCAGCTTAGGACCGGGCAAGGACGAGCAGTACTTC | CASSLGPGKDEQYF
TRBJ2-7 | - | - | TRBV14 | TGTGCCAGCAGCCAGGGGTTCTACGAGCAGTACTTC | CASSQGFYEQYF
TRBJ2-5 | once | - | TRBV25-1 | TGTGCCAGCAGTGAGCCCGGGGCTGGGGAGAAGACCCAGTACTTC | CASSEPGAGEKTQYF
TRBJ2-1 | - | - | TRBV27 | TGTGCCAGCAGTTTAATTCGGGACACCCTCAATGAGCAGTTCTTC | CASSLIRDTLNEQFF
TRBJ1-1 | - | TRBD1 | TRBV29-1 | TGCAGCGTTGGGGGACAGCGGAACACTGAAGCTTTCTTT | CSVGGQRNTEAFF
TRBJ2-1 | - | TRBD2 | TRBV5-1 | TGCGCCAGCAGCTTGGACCGAGCCGGGGGGTACAATGAGCAGTTCTTC | CASSLDRAGGYNEQFF
TRBJ2-5 | once | - | TRBV6-6 | TGTGCCAGCAGTTGGAACAGCCAAGAGACCCAGTACTTC | CASSWNSQETQYF
TRBJ2-6 | - | - | TRBV7-2 | TGTGCCAGCAGCGTAGCGCAAAGACAGGTCCTCTCTGGGGCCAACGTCCTGACTTTC | CASSVAQRQVLSGANVLTF
TRBJ1-5 | - | TRBD1 | TRBV6-1 | TGTGCCAGCAGTGAAGAAAGGGGGACAGTGGAGAGGCCCCAGCATTTT | CASSEERGTVERPQHF
TRBJ2-2 | - | - | TRBV27 | TGTGCCAGCAGTTTATGGGCCGGGGAGCTGTTTTTT | CASSLWAGELFF
TRBJ2-3 | - | - | TRBV10-3 | TGTGCCATCGGGGATACAGTAAAACCTGATACGCAGTATTTT | CAIGDTVKPDTQYF
TRBJ2-2 | - | TRBD1 | TRBV7-7 | TGTGCCAGCAGCCTCGGGACAGGGGGCTCCGGGGAGCTGTTTTTT | CASSLGTGGSGELFF
TRBJ2-3 | few | TRBD2 | TRBV2 | TGTGCCAGCAATCGACTAGCGGGATCAGATACGCAGTATTTT | CASNRLAGSDTQYF
TRBJ1-3 | - | - | TRBV19 | TGTGCCAGTAGTCGGGACACGTTCTCTGGAAACACCATATATTTT | CASSRDTFSGNTIYF
TRBJ1-1 | - | - | TRBV9 | TGTGCCAGCAGCGTAGAGGCTTACACTGAAGCTTTCTTT | CASSVEAYTEAFF
TRBJ2-5 | - | TRBD2 | TRBV5-1 | TGCGCCAGCAGCTTAAGCCCGCCCGGACTAGCGGGAGGGCCCCAAAAGACCCAGTACTTC | CASSLSPPGLAGGPQKTQYF
TRBJ2-7 | - | TRBD2 | TRBV5-4 | TGTGCCAGCAGCCCGGGGACTAGCGGAAACTACGAGCAGTACTTC | CASSPGTSGNYEQYF
TRBJ2-3 | - | - | TRBV5-1 | TGCGCCAGCAGCTTTTCGGGAGGCACAGATACGCAGTATTTT | CASSFSGGTDTQYF
TRBJ2-5 | - | - | TRBV7-3 | TGTGCCAGCAGCTTAATGGGGGGCGCGGAGGAGACCCAGTACTTC | CASSLMGGAEETQYF
TRBJ1-1 | - | TRBD1 | TRBV5-4 | TGTGCCAGCAGCCGAGGATCGGGACAGATGAACACTGAAGCTTTCTTT | CASSRGSGQMNTEAFF
TRBJ1-1 | - | - | TRBV5-6 | TGTGCCAGCAGCTTAGGGGGGCTGAACACTGAAGCTTTCTTT | CASSLGGLNTEAFF
TRBJ1-5 | - | - | TRBV27 | TGTGCCAGCAGCAGACTACAGGGTTATGGTCAGCCCCAGCATTTT | CASSRLQGYGQPQHF
TRBJ2-2 | - | TRBD1 | TRBV5-1 | TGCGCCAGCAGCTTGGGACAGGGGAACACCGGGGAGCTGTTTTTT | CASSLGQGNTGELFF
TRBJ2-7 | - | - | TRBV7-9 | TGTGCCAGCAGCCCATTTGGGAGCTCCTACGAGCAGTACTTC | CASSPFGSSYEQYF
TRBJ2-5 | few | - | TRBV5-1 | TGCGCCAGCAGCTTATGGGGCAGGGAGGCCCAAGAGACCCAGTACTTC | CASSLWGREAQETQYF
TRBJ1-1 | - | - | TRBV7-2 | TGTGCCAGCAAGAACTACAAAGGGGCTTTCTTT | CASKNYKGAFF
TRBJ2-7 | - | - | TRBV4-2 | TGTGCCAGCAGCCAGGATAGCGACAGGTCCGGGGGCGGCTACGAGCAGTACTTC | CASSQDSDRSGGGYEQYF
TRBJ1-1 | - | TRBD1 | TRBV7-2 | TGTGCCAGCAGCGATCAGACAGGGTCGTTCGCTGAAGCTTTCTTT | CASSDQTGSFAEAFF
TRBJ1-2 | once | TRBD1 | TRBV6-5 | TGTGCCAGCAGCGACAGGGATAACTATGGCTACACCTTC | CASSDRDNYGYTF
TRBJ2-2 | - | - | TRBV5-4 | TGTGCCAGCAGCTGGGGTGGCGGAGGGTCAGGCACCGGGGAGCTGTTTTTT | CASSWGGGGSGTGELFF
TRBJ2-6 | - | - | TRBV6-5 | TGTGCCAGCAGTTCCTTATTAGGTGGGGCCAACGTCCTGACTTTC | CASSSLLGGANVLTF
TRBJ2-7 | - | - | TRBV6-5 | TGTGCCAGCAGTTCGGGAAGGGGCCCCGGCGAGCAGTACTTC | CASSSGRGPGEQYF
TRBJ2-7 | - | - | TRBV25-1 | TGTGCCAGTGAGGTGCGAACCCTGGAGCAGTACTTC | CASEVRTLEQYF
TRBJ2-7 | - | - | TRBV5-1 | TGCGCCAGCAGCGCGAGCGGAACAGGTTACGAGCAGTACTTC | CASSASGTGYEQYF
TRBJ2-3 | - | - | TRBV5-1 | TGCGCCAGCAGCCCCGGCAGGGGTAGAGATACGCAGTATTTT | CASSPGRGRDTQYF
TRBJ1-3 | - | - | TRBV28 | TGTGCCAGCAGTTTAACACAGGGAACCGGAAACACCATATATTTT | CASSLTQGTGNTIYF
TRBJ1-2 | - | TRBD1 | TRBV5-6 | TGTGCCAGCAGCGCCCTGACAGGGTTGATCGCACATTGGGGCTACACCTTC | CASSALTGLIAHWGYTF
TRBJ1-5 | - | TRBD1 | TRBV5-1 | TGCGCCAGCAGCTCAAGCCCGGTGGGACAGGGGAATCAGCCCCAGCATTTT | CASSSSPVGQGNQPQHF
TRBJ1-1 | once | - | TRBV11-2 | TGTGCCAGCAGTAGGGGCCCGGAGGGAGCTTTCTTT | CASSRGPEGAFF